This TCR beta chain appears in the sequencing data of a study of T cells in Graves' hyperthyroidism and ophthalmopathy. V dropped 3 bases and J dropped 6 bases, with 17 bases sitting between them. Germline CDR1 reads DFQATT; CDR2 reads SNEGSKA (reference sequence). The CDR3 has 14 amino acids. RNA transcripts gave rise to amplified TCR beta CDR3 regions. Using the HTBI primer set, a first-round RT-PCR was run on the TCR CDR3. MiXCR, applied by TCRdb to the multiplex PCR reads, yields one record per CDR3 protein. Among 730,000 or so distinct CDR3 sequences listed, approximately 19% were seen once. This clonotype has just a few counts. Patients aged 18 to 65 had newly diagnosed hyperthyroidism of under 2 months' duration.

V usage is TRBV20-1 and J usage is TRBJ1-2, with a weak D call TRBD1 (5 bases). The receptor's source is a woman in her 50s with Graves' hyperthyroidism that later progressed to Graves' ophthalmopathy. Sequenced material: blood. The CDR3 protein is CSASQQSRDHGYTF. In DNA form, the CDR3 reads TGCAGTGCTAGTCAGCAATCAAGGGACCATGGCTACACCTTC.